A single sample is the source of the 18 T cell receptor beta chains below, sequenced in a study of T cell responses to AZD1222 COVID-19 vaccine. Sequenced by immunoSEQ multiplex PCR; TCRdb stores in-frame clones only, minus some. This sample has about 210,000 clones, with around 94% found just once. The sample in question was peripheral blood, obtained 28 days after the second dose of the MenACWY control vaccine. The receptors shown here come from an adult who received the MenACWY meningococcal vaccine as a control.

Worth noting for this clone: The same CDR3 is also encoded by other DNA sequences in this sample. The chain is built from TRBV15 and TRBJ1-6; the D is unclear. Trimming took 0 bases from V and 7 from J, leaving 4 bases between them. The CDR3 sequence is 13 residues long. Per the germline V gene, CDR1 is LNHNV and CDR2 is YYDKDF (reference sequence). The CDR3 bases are TGTGCCACCAGCAGAGATCGGAATTCACCCCTCCACTTT. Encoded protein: CATSRDRNSPLHF.

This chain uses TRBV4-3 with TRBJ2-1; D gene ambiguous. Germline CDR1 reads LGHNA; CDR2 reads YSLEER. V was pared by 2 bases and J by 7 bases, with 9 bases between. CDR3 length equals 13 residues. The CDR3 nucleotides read TGCGCCAGCAGCCAACCCGAAGGGAATGAGCAGTTCTTC. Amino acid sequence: CASSQPEGNEQFF.

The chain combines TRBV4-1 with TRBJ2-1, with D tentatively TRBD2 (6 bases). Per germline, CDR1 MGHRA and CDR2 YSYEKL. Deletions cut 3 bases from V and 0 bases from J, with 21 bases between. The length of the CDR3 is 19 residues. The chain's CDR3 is CASSHLEGSGTSSYNEQFF. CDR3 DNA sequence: TGCGCCAGCAGCCACTTGGAGGGGTCGGGAACGAGCTCCTACAATGAGCAGTTCTTC.

The DNA of the CDR3 is TGCGCCAGCAGCACCTTCGACAGGGCGGACACTGAAGCTTTCTTT. It encodes CASSTFDRADTEAFF. This sequence joins TRBV5-1 and TRBJ1-1, with 7 bases fitting TRBD1. This CDR3 spans 15 amino acids. Per germline, CDR1 SGHRS and CDR2 YFSETQ. The junction had 9 bases not matched to a gene; V was cut back by 4 bases and J by 3 bases.

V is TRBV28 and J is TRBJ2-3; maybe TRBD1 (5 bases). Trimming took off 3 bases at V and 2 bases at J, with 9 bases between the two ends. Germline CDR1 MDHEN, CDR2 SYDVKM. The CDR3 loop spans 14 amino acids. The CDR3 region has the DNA TGTGCCAGCAGTTTCAGGGTCTTCACAGATACGCAGTATTTT. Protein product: CASSFRVFTDTQYF.

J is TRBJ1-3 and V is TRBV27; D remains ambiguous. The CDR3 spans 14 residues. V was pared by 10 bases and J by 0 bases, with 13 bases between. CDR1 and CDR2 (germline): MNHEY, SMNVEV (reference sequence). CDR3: CATASSYSGNTIYF. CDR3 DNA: TGTGCCACAGCCAGCAGTTACTCTGGAAACACCATATATTTT.

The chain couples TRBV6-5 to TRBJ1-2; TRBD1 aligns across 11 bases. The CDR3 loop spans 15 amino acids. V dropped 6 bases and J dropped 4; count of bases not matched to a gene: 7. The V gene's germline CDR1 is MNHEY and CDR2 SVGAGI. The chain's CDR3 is CASSLGQGVIYGYTF. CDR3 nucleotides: TGTGCCAGCAGCCTGGGACAGGGGGTTATCTATGGCTACACCTTC.

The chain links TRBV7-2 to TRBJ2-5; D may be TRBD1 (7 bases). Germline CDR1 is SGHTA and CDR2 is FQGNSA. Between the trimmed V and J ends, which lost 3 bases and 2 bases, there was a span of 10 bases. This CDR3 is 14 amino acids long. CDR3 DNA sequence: TGTGCCAGCAGCTTCCAGGGGGGACAAGAGACCCAGTACTTC. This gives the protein CASSFQGGQETQYF. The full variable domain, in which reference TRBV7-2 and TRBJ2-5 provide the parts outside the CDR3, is GAGVSQSPSNKVTEKGKDVELRCDPISGHTALYWYRQSLGQGLEFLIYFQGNSAPDKSGLPSDRFSAERTGGSVSTLTIQRTQQEDSAVYLCASSFQGGQETQYFGPGTRLLVL.

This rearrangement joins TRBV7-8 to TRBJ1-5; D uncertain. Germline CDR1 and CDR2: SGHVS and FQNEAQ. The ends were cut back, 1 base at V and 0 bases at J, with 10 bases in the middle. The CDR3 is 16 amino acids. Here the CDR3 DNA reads TGTGCCAGCAGCTTAGGTAGGCTGAATAGCAATCAGCCCCAGCATTTT. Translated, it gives CASSLGRLNSNQPQHF.

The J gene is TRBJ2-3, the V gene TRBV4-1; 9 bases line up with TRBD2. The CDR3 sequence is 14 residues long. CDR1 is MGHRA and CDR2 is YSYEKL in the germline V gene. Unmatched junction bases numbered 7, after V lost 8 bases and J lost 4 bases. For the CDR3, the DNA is TGCGCCAGCGGGATCGCGGGGGGGCCAGATACGCAGTATTTT. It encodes CASGIAGGPDTQYF.

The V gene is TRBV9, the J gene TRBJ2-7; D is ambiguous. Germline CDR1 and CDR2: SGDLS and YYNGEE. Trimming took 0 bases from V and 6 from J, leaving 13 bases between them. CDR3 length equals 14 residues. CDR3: CASSVEPRPSEQYF. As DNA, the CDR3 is TGTGCCAGCAGCGTAGAACCTAGGCCATCCGAGCAGTACTTC.

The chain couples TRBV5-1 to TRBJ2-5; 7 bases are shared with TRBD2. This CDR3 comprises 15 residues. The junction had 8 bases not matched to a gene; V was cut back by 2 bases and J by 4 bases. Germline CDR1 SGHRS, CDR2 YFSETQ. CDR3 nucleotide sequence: TGCGCCAGCAGCTTTGGGCAGGGAGGGAGAGAGACCCAGTACTTC. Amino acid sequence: CASSFGQGGRETQYF. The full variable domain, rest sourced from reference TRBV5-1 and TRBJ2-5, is KAGVTQTPRYLIKTRGQQVTLSCSPISGHRSVSWYQQTPGQGLQFLFEYFSETQRNKGNFPGRFSGRQFSNSRSEMNVSTLELGDSALYLCASSFGQGGRETQYFGPGTRLLVL.

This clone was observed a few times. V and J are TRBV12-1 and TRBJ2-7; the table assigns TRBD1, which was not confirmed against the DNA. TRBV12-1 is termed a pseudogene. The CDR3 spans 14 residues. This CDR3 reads CASSPGQGTYEQYF. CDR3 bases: TGTGCCAGCAGCCCGGGACAGGGGACCTACGAGCAGTACTTC.

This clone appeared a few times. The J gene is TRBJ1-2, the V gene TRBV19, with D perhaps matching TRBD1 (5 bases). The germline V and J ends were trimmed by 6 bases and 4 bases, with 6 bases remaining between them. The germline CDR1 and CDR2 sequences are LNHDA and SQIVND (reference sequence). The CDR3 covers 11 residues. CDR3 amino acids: CASRTVYGYTF. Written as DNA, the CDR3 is TGTGCCAGTAGGACAGTCTATGGCTACACCTTC.

As DNA, the CDR3 is TGTGCCAGCAGTCTCCGTGGGGGGGGCACAGATACGCAGTATTTT. This encodes CASSLRGGGTDTQYF. The chain couples TRBV2 to TRBJ2-3, with 7 positions matching TRBD2. With 5 bases clipped from V and 1 base from J, the junction kept 6 bases outside the gene matches. Germline V gene sequence: CDR1 SNHLY, CDR2 FYNNEI. CDR3 length equals 15 residues.

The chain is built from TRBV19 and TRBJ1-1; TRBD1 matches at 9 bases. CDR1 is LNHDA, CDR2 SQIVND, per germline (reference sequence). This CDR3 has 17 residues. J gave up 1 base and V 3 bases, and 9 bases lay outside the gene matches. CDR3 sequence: CASSIRDRADRNTEAFF. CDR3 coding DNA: TGTGCCAGTAGTATTAGGGACAGGGCTGATAGGAACACTGAAGCTTTCTTT.

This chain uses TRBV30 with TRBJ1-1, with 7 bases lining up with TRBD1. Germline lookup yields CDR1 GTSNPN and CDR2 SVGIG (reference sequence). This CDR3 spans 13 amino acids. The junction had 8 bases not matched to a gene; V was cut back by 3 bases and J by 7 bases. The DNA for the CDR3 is TGTGCCTGGAGGGAACAGGGGAGTGGTGAAGCTTTCTTT. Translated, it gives CAWREQGSGEAFF. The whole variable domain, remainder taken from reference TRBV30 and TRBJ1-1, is SQTIHQWPATLVQPVGSPLSLECTVEGTSNPNLYWYRQAAGRGLQLLFYSVGIGQISSEVPQNLSASRPQDRQFILSSKKLLLSDSGFYLCAWREQGSGEAFFGQGTRLTVV.

The DNA for the CDR3 is TGTGCCAGCAGTTTAGCAGGGGAGGGTAACTATGGCTACACCTTC. Translation: CASSLAGEGNYGYTF. V is TRBV28 and J is TRBJ1-2; perhaps TRBD1 as D (6 bases). This CDR3 has 15 residues. In germline, CDR1 is MDHEN, CDR2 SYDVKM. Trimming cost V 2 bases and J 1 base, with 11 bases left between them.